This TCR beta chain was found in a study of tumor-infiltrating lymphocytes in primary liver carcinoma. At the level of the study: Measuring about 4.2 to 10 cm across, the tumors were staged as T1-T3 N0M0. Samples returned roughly 3.5 to 7.5 million productive TCRbeta reads each. Read depth did not differ significantly between tissue types.

A constant-region primer primed TCR beta cDNA synthesis from 500 to 550 ng of total RNA. Libraries of TCR beta came from three nested multiplex PCR rounds with slightly modified ARM-PCR. The study ran its first two PCR rounds for 9 to 10 cycles each, using TRBV1-TRBV30 forward primers and a C-beta reverse primer. From the multiplex PCR reads, TCRdb called clonotypes with MiXCR, one entry per CDR3 protein. Of around 330,000 distinct CDR3 sequences detected, 55% to 65% appear once; the ten largest clones hold roughly 10%. Germline DNA was also extracted, and blood RNA was taken from unsorted whole blood. The CDR3 spans 13 residues. Germline values: CDR1 MDHEN, CDR2 SYDVKM. Trimming cost V 9 bases and J 4 bases, with 13 bases left between them. Overall study findings and caveats: Because the samples were bulk unsorted, the study did not compare CD4+ and CD8+ repertoires. Tumor-adjacent and tumor-blood pairs overlapped less than tumor region pairs did.

On this clonotype itself: No antigen is known for it.

Sequenced: peripheral blood. The genes are TRBV28 and TRBJ2-1; a weak D match, TRBD2 (5 bases). The TCR originated in a man aged 40-49 years with primary liver carcinoma and hepatitis B virus infection. The CDR3 protein is CASGELAYNEQFF. The DNA for the CDR3 is TGTGCCAGTGGGGAGTTGGCTTACAATGAGCAGTTCTTC.